The present TCR beta chain was sequenced within a study of blood T cell repertoires in COVID-19 (dated by TCRdb to about 2020). For context, the study as a whole: Samples from collaborators originated in the United States, Italy and Spain and spanned both the acute and convalescent phases of COVID-19. Where HLA class I and class II types were available, the types were taken from metadata supplied by the sample provider, not from assay-based typing. Deeply sampled blood TCRbeta repertoires from subjects exposed to, actively infected with, or recovered from COVID-19 were included in the dataset. The repertoires were released in a freely available public database meant as a resource for research on the immune response to SARS-CoV-2. The material from the prospective study consisted of cDNA or gDNA derived from T cells, B-cell-depleted T cells, or PBMCs. Samples came from the ongoing ImmuneRACE study (first 160 participants) plus 1,254 subjects from 6 global collaborators. The sample metadata nearly always contained a de-identified subject ID, COVID-19 status, age in years and sex.

The immunoSEQ Assay, a bias-controlled multiplex PCR, was used to amplify TCRbeta CDR3 regions from genomic DNA. In the paper's pipeline: Nucleated cell counts per sample were estimated from amplification of reference gene primers within the assay. To quantify the absolute abundance of each unique TCRbeta CDR3 rearrangement, sequence reads were collapsed and filtered. For each sample, productive Simpson clonality was calculated by taking the square root of Simpson's diversity index across productive rearrangements. Drawn from immuneACCESS, this table holds only the in-frame rearrangements with V and J called that TCRdb kept. Clones are partly lost; checked studies trace under half to an unresolved V gene and leave the rest unexplained. The D gene and trimming were derived from the DNA, and the V and J assignments and clone size from that table. The sample includes about 240,000 clones, with around 83% observed a single time. Roughly 9.6% of the sample lies in the top ten.

Broader findings and caveats from the paper: The quantity of clinical and demographic metadata differed by source and by participant and was supplied without curation.

The collaborating institutions used their own protocols to collect whole blood in K2EDTA tubes. For TCRbeta analysis, collaborators shipped samples as frozen whole blood, isolated PBMCs, or DNA extracted from either of those sample types. There are 17 amino acids in the CDR3, from cysteine to phenylalanine inclusive. Just the 51-base CDR3 DNA is kept, in frame starting at base 1. The germline V gene (reference sequence) supplies CDR1 LNHDA and CDR2 SQIVND. V drops 3 bases and J drops 0 bases, leaving 17 bases in between. Of note for this clone: Its binding antigen is unknown. The sample holds no much larger clone one base away, and base qualities are not on file.

The source is a woman at least 80 years old with acute or convalescent COVID-19. The chain is made from TRBV19 and TRBJ1-1; the D gene is possibly TRBD1, with 6 bases matching. Sequencing was performed on peripheral blood. The CDR3 sequence is CASSMRQGIIMNTEAFF. The DNA reads as follows: TGTGCCAGTAGTATGAGGCAGGGGATAATTATGAACACTGAAGCTTTCTTT.